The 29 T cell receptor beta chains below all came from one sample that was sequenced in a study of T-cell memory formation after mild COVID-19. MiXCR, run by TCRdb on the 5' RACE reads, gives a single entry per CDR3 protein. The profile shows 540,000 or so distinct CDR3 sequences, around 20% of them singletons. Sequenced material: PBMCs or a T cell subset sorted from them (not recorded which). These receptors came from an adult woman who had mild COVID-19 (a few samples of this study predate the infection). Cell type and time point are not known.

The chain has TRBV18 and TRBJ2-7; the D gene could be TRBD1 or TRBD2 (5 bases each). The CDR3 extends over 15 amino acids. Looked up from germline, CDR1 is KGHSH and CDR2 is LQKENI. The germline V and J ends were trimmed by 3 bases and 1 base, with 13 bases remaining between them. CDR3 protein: CASSPAAGTSYEQYF. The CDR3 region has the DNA TGTGCCAGCTCACCCGCGGCAGGGACGTCCTACGAGCAGTACTTC.

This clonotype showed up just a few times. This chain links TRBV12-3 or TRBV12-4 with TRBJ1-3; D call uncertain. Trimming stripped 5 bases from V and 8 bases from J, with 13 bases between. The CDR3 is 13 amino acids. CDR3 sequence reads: CASSKIGRYTIYF. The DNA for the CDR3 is TGTGCCAGCAGTAAAATCGGGCGGTACACCATATATTTT.

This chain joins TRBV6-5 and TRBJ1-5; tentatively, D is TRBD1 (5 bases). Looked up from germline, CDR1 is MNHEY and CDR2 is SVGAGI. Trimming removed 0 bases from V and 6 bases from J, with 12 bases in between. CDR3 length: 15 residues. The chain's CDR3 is CASSYSSRVGQPQHF. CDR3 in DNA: TGTGCCAGCAGTTACTCGAGCAGGGTTGGTCAGCCCCAGCATTTT.

CDR3 residues: CASSLATGGAPGELFF. The CDR3 bases are TGTGCCAGCAGCTTAGCGACGGGGGGAGCCCCCGGGGAGCTGTTTTTT. The J gene is TRBJ2-2, the V gene TRBV7-6, with 7 bases identical to TRBD2. Unmatched junction bases numbered 7, after V lost 0 bases and J lost 6 bases. The CDR3 is made up of 16 amino acids. Per germline, CDR1 SGHVS and CDR2 FNYEAQ.

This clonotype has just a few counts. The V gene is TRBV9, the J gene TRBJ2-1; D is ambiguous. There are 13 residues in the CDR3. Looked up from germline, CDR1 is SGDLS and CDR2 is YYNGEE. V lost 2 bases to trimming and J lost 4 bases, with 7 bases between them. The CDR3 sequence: CASSVSEYNEQFF. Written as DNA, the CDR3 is TGTGCCAGCAGCGTGTCAGAGTACAATGAGCAGTTCTTC.

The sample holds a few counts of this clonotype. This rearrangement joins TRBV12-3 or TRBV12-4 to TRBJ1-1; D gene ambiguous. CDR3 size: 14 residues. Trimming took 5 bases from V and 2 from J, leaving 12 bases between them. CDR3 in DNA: TGTGCCAGCAGTCCAAGGGCGGCTAACACTGAAGCTTTCTTT. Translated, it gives CASSPRAANTEAFF.

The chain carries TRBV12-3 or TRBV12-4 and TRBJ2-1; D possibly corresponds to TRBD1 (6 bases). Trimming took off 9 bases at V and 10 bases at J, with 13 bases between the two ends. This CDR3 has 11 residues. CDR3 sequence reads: CARTLDSEQFF. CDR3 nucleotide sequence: TGTGCCAGAACCCTGGACAGCGAGCAGTTCTTC.

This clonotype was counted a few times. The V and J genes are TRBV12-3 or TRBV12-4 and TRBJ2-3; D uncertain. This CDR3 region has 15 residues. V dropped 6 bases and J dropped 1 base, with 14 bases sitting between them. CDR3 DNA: TGTGCCAGCAGCGGACCCGGGTGGGGCACAGATACGCAGTATTTT. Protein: CASSGPGWGTDTQYF.

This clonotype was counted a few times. CDR3 region: CASSPLSSYNEQFF. Here the CDR3 DNA reads TGTGCCAGCTCCCCGCTGAGCTCCTACAATGAGCAGTTCTTC. The V call is TRBV19, the J call TRBJ2-1; D is undetermined. The V end was cut by 9 bases, the J end by 0 bases, with 12 bases between. The CDR3 runs to 14 residues. Germline V gives CDR1 LNHDA, CDR2 SQIVND (reference sequence).

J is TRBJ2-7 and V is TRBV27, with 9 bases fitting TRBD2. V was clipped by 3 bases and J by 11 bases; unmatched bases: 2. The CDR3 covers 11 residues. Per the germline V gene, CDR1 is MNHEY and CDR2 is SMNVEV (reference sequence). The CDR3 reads CASSFGLAKYF. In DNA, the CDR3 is TGTGCCAGCAGTTTTGGACTAGCGAAGTACTTC.

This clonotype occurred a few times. The CDR3 region is CASSQGRAPYEQYF. Written as DNA, the CDR3 is TGTGCCAGCAGCCAAGGCCGGGCTCCCTACGAGCAGTACTTC. V and J are TRBV14 and TRBJ2-7; no definite D call. CDR1 is SGHDN and CDR2 is FVKESK in the germline V gene. The length of the CDR3 is 14 residues. Trimming shortened V by 1 base and J by 2 bases, and 9 bases separated the two germline ends.

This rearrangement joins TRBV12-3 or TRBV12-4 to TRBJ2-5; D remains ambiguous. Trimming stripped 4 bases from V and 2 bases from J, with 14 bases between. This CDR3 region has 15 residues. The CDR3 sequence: CASSSISEKQETQYF. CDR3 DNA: TGTGCCAGCAGTTCTATAAGTGAGAAACAAGAGACCCAGTACTTC.

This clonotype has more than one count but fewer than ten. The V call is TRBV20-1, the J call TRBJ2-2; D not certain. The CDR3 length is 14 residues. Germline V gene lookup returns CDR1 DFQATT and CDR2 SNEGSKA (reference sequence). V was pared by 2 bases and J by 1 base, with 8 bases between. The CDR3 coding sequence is TGCAGTGCTAGATTTTTCGGGAACACCGGGGAGCTGTTTTTT. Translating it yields CSARFFGNTGELFF.

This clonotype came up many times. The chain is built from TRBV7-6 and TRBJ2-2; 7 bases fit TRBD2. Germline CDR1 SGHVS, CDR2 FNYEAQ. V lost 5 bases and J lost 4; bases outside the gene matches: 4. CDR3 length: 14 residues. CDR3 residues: CASSAGEGTGELFF. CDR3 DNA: TGTGCCAGCAGCGCGGGAGAAGGCACCGGGGAGCTGTTTTTT.

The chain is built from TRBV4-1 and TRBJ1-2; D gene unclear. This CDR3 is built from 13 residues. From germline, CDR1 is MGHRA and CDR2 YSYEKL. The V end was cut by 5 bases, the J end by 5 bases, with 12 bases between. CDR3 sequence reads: CASSGGRLYGYTF. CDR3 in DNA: TGCGCCAGCAGCGGAGGAAGGCTTTATGGCTACACCTTC.

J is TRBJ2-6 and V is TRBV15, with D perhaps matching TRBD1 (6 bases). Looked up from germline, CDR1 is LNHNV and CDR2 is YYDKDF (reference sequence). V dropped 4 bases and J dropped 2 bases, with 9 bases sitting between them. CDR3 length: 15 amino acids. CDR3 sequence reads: CATSTRTAGANVLTF. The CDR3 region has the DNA TGTGCCACCAGCACCCGGACAGCTGGGGCCAACGTCCTGACTTTC.

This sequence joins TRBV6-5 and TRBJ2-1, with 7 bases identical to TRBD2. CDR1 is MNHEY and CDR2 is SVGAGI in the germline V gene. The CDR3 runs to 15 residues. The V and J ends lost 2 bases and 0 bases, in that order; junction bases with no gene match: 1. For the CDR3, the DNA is TGTGCCAGCAGTTACGTAGCGGGCTCCTACAATGAGCAGTTCTTC. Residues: CASSYVAGSYNEQFF.

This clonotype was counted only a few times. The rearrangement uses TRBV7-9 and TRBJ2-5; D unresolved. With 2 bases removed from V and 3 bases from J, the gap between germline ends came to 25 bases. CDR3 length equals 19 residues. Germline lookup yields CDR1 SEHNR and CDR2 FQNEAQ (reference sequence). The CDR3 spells CASSLLPPGYPTYEETQYF. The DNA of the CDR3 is TGTGCCAGCAGCTTACTCCCCCCCGGGTACCCCACGTACGAAGAGACCCAGTACTTC.

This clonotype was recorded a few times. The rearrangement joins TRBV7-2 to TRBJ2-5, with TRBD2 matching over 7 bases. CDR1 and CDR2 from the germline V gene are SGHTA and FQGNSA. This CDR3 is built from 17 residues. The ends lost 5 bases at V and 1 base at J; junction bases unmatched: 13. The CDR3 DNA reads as TGTGCCAGCAGCATAGGAGAGACGACTAGCCGCCAAGAGACCCAGTACTTC. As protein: CASSIGETTSRQETQYF.

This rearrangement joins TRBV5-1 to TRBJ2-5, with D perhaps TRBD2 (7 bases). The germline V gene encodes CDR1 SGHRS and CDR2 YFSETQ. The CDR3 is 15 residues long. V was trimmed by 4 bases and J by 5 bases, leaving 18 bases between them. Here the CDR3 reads CASSRARGPRETQYF. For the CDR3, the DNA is TGCGCCAGCAGCCGAGCGCGGGGGCCCCGGGAGACCCAGTACTTC. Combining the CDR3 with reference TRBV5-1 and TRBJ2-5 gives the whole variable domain KAGVTQTPRYLIKTRGQQVTLSCSPISGHRSVSWYQQTPGQGLQFLFEYFSETQRNKGNFPGRFSGRQFSNSRSEMNVSTLELGDSALYLCASSRARGPRETQYFGPGTRLLVL.

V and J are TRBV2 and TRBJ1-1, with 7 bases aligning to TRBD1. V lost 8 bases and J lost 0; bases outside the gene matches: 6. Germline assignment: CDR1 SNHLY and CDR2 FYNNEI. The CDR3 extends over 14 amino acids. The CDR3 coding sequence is TGTGCCAGCCTCCTGGGACAGCTGAACACTGAAGCTTTCTTT. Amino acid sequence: CASLLGQLNTEAFF.

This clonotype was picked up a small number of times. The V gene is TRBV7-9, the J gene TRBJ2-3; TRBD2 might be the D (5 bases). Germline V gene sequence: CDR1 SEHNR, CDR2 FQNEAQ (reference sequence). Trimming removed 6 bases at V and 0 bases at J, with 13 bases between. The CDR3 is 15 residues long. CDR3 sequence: CASSPGKPSTDTQYF. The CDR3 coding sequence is TGTGCCAGCAGTCCGGGGAAGCCTAGCACAGATACGCAGTATTTT.

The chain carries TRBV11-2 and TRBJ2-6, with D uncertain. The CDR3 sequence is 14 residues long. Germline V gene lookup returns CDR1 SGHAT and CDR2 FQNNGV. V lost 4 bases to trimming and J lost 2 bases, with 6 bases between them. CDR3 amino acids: CASSSFAGANVLTF. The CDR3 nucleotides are TGTGCCAGCAGCTCCTTCGCTGGGGCCAACGTCCTGACTTTC.

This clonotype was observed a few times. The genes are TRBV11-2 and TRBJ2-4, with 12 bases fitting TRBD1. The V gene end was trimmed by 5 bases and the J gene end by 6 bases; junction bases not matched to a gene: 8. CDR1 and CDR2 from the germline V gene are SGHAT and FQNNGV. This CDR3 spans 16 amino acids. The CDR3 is CASSTWDRGHGNIQYF. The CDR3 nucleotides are TGTGCCAGCAGCACTTGGGACAGGGGGCATGGAAACATTCAGTACTTC. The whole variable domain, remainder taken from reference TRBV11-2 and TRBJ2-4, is EAGVAQSPRYKIIEKRQSVAFWCNPISGHATLYWYQQILGQGPKLLIQFQNNGVVDDSQLPKDRFSAERLKGVDSTLKIQPAKLEDSAVYLCASSTWDRGHGNIQYFGAGTRLSVL.

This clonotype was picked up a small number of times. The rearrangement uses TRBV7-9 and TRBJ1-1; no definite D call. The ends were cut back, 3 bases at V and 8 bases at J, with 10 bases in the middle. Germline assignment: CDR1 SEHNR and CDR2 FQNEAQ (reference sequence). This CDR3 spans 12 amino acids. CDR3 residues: CASSFRSGEAFF. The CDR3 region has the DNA TGTGCCAGCAGCTTTCGGTCGGGAGAAGCTTTCTTT.

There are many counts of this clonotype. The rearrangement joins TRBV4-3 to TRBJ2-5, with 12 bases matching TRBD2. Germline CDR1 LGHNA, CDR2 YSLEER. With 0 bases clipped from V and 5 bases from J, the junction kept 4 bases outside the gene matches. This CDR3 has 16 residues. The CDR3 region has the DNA TGCGCCAGCAGCCAAGAGGGGCTAGCGGGAGGGGAGACCCAGTACTTC. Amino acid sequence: CASSQEGLAGGETQYF.

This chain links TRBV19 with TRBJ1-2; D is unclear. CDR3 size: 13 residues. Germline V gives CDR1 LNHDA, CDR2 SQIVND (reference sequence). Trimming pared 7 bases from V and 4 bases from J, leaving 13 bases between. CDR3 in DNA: TGTGCCAGTAAAGAGAATTTAGGCTATGGCTACACCTTC. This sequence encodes CASKENLGYGYTF.

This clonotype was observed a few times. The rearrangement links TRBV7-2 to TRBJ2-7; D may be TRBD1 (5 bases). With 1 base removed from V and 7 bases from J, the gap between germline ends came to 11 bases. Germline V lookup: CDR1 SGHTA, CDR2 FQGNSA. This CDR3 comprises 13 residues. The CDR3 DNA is TGTGCCAGCAGCTTAGTTACAGGTTCGGAGCAGTACTTC. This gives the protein CASSLVTGSEQYF.

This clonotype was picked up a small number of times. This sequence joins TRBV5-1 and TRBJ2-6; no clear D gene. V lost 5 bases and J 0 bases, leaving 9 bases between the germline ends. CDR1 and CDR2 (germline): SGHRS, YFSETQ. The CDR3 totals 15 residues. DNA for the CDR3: TGCGCCAGCAGTCCACGAAACTCTGGGGCCAACGTCCTGACTTTC. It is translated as CASSPRNSGANVLTF.